One and the same sample provided the 30 T cell receptor beta chains below, sequenced in a study of blood T cell repertoires in COVID-19. TCRdb keeps only in-frame clones here, not all; method: immunoSEQ multiplex PCR. The profile shows approximately 110,000 clones, 65% to 90% of them singletons. Sequencing was carried out using peripheral blood. These receptors came from a middle-aged man with acute or convalescent COVID-19.

The chain employs TRBV30 and TRBJ1-1, with D possibly TRBD1 on 5 matching bases. V lost 4 bases and J 11 bases, leaving 17 bases between the germline ends. Germline CDR1 reads GTSNPN; CDR2 reads SVGIG (reference sequence). CDR3 size: 12 residues. The CDR3 DNA reads TGTGCCTGGACCGTAAGGGGTAAAACGGCTTTCTTT. Translation: CAWTVRGKTAFF. Drawing the rest from reference TRBV30 and TRBJ1-1, the complete variable domain is SQTIHQWPATLVQPVGSPLSLECTVEGTSNPNLYWYRQAAGRGLQLLFYSVGIGQISSEVPQNLSASRPQDRQFILSSKKLLLSDSGFYLCAWTVRGKTAFFGQGTRLTVV.

The chain employs TRBV19 and TRBJ1-4, with no clear D. The CDR3 covers 14 residues. V lost 6 bases to trimming and J lost 1 base, with 9 bases between them. CDR1 LNHDA and CDR2 SQIVND come from the germline V gene (reference sequence). The CDR3 spells CASSVRETNEKLFF. CDR3 DNA sequence: TGTGCCAGTAGCGTGCGGGAAACTAATGAAAAACTGTTTTTT.

V is TRBV19 and J is TRBJ1-5; maybe TRBD1 (5 bases). The length of the CDR3 is 13 residues. Germline CDR1 is LNHDA and CDR2 is SQIVND (reference sequence). Trimming cost V 7 bases and J 4 bases, with 11 bases left between them. CDR3 protein: CASIGGINQPQHF. The CDR3 region has the DNA TGTGCCAGTATCGGGGGAATAAATCAGCCCCAGCATTTT.

This chain joins TRBV9 and TRBJ2-3; 10 bases line up with TRBD2. Germline-derived CDR1 and CDR2 are SGDLS and YYNGEE. Germline trimming cut 4 bases from V and 4 bases from J; bases unmatched to any gene: 6. CDR3 size: 15 residues. CDR3 residues: CASSPSGGASDTQYF. For the CDR3, the DNA is TGTGCCAGCAGCCCCAGCGGGGGGGCCTCAGATACGCAGTATTTT.

The rearrangement links TRBV10-3 to TRBJ2-7, with 8 positions matching TRBD1. Germline assignment: CDR1 ENHRY and CDR2 SYGVKD. The V gene end was trimmed by 9 bases and the J gene end by 0 bases; junction bases not matched to a gene: 4. CDR3 length: 13 amino acids. DNA for the CDR3: TGTGCCATTTGGACAGGGAGCTCCTACGAGCAGTACTTC. Translated, it gives CAIWTGSSYEQYF.

The rearrangement joins TRBV5-6 to TRBJ2-5, with 8 bases fitting TRBD1. CDR3 length: 15 residues. Germline V gives CDR1 SGHDT, CDR2 YYEEEE. With V trimmed by 4 bases and J by 4 bases, 9 bases remained unmatched. CDR3 in amino acids: CASSLRTGSIETQYF. The CDR3 coding sequence is TGTGCCAGCAGCCTGAGGACAGGGAGTATAGAGACCCAGTACTTC.

The CDR3 DNA follows: TGTGCCAGTACTCAGAGACAGGGATCCGAGCAGTACTTC. As protein: CASTQRQGSEQYF. The chain employs TRBV19 and TRBJ2-7; 7 bases are shared with TRBD1. CDR1 is LNHDA, CDR2 SQIVND, per germline (reference sequence). The CDR3 contains 13 residues. V was pared by 7 bases and J by 6 bases, with 9 bases of the junction left unmatched.

The chain has TRBV7-3 and TRBJ2-1; D may be TRBD1 (5 bases). Per the germline V gene, CDR1 is SGHTA and CDR2 is FQGTGA. Trimming removed 1 base at V and 8 bases at J, with 12 bases between. This CDR3 is built from 14 residues. The CDR3 region has the DNA TGTGCCAGCAGCTTAAGTTTGTGGGGCGATGAGCAGTTCTTC. Translating gives CASSLSLWGDEQFF. Full variable domain (remainder filled in from reference TRBV7-3 and TRBJ2-1): GAGVSQTPSNKVTEKGKYVELRCDPISGHTALYWYRQSLGQGPEFLIYFQGTGAADDSGLPNDRFFAVRPEGSVSTLKIQRTERGDSAVYLCASSLSLWGDEQFFGPGTRLTVL.

V is TRBV10-1 and J is TRBJ2-5; D might be TRBD2 (5 bases). V gave up 3 bases and J gave up 5 bases, with 10 bases separating them. CDR1 and CDR2 (germline): WNHNN, SYGVQD (reference sequence). The CDR3 spans 13 residues. The CDR3 reads CASSEGPGETQYF. DNA for the CDR3: TGCGCCAGCAGTGAAGGACCGGGGGAGACCCAGTACTTC.

The V call is TRBV5-1, the J call TRBJ2-2, with D maybe TRBD2 (6 bases). The CDR3 sequence is 16 residues long. Looked up from germline, CDR1 is SGHRS and CDR2 is YFSETQ. Trimming left V 1 base short and J 0 bases short, with 10 bases between. CDR3 sequence: CASSLSGGTNTGELFF. The CDR3 region has the DNA TGCGCCAGCAGCTTGTCTGGCGGGACGAACACCGGGGAGCTGTTTTTT.

The chain joins TRBV3-1 (or the pseudogene TRBV3-2) to TRBJ2-1; D is unresolved. The CDR3 covers 16 residues. The germline V and J ends were trimmed by 2 bases and 4 bases, with 15 bases remaining between them. Germline V gene lookup returns CDR1 LGHDT and CDR2 YNNKEL (reference sequence). The CDR3, as DNA: TGTGCCAGCAGCCAAAGCCCCTCTCCCTCGTACAATGAGCAGTTCTTC. Translating it yields CASSQSPSPSYNEQFF.

The rearrangement joins TRBV6-5 to TRBJ2-5, with 11 bases fitting TRBD1. Unmatched junction bases numbered 4, after V lost 5 bases and J lost 2 bases. CDR3 length: 15 residues. The germline V gene has CDR1 MNHEY and CDR2 SVGAGI. In DNA form, the CDR3 reads TGTGCCAGCAGTCCGGACAGGGGGCGTCAAGAGACCCAGTACTTC. Its protein product is CASSPDRGRQETQYF.

The rearrangement joins TRBV10-3 to TRBJ1-1; D remains ambiguous. The ends were cut back, 4 bases at V and 4 bases at J, with 16 bases in the middle. This CDR3 has 15 residues. Germline V gives CDR1 ENHRY, CDR2 SYGVKD. The CDR3 DNA reads TGTGCCATCAGTGTGTCCGAACCCGGCGGCACTGAAGCTTTCTTT. Translated, it gives CAISVSEPGGTEAFF.

This clone was recorded once. The rearrangement links TRBV27 to TRBJ2-7, with D perhaps matching TRBD1 (6 bases). The V and J ends lost 3 bases and 1 base respectively, with 10 bases between them. The CDR3 is made up of 14 amino acids. Germline V lookup: CDR1 MNHEY, CDR2 SMNVEV (reference sequence). CDR3 in amino acids: CASSFGGGSYEQYF. The CDR3 nucleotides read TGTGCCAGCAGTTTTGGGGGCGGTTCCTACGAGCAGTACTTC.

CDR3 sequence: CASTSPDRDTQYF. The CDR3 DNA follows: TGTGCCAGTACTTCACCGGACAGAGATACGCAGTATTTT. V and J are TRBV19 and TRBJ2-3; D may be TRBD1 (6 bases). V dropped 7 bases and J dropped 5 bases, with 13 bases sitting between them. Germline V gene sequence: CDR1 LNHDA, CDR2 SQIVND (reference sequence). The CDR3 consists of 13 residues.

CDR3 region: CASSGDRGVPMAGELFF. CDR3 coding DNA: TGTGCCAGCAGCGGGGACAGGGGCGTCCCCATGGCCGGGGAGCTGTTTTTT. The V and J genes are TRBV5-4 and TRBJ2-2, with 10 positions matching TRBD1. Germline values: CDR1 SGHNT, CDR2 YYREEE (reference sequence). The CDR3 consists of 17 residues. Trimming removed 4 bases from V and 6 bases from J; junction bases left unmatched: 12.

V and J are TRBV5-4 and TRBJ2-4; D is undetermined. The CDR3 totals 15 residues. CDR1 and CDR2 (germline): SGHNT, YYREEE (reference sequence). Trimming took 0 bases from V and 5 from J, leaving 12 bases between them. DNA of the CDR3: TGTGCCAGCAGCTTGGAAAACGGTCCTGAAAACATTCAGTACTTC. Protein: CASSLENGPENIQYF.

CDR3 sequence reads: CASSRTGTTSGNTIYF. The CDR3 DNA is TGTGCCAGCAGCCGAACCGGGACAACCTCTGGAAACACCATATATTTT. The chain is built from TRBV11-2 and TRBJ1-3, with D maybe TRBD1 (6 bases). V lost 5 bases, J lost 0 bases, and 14 bases lay in between. CDR1 is SGHAT and CDR2 is FQNNGV in the germline V gene. This CDR3 comprises 16 residues.

V is TRBV18 and J is TRBJ1-5; D is unclear. Between the trimmed V and J ends, which lost 4 bases and 5 bases, there was a span of 12 bases. This CDR3 has 14 residues. From germline, CDR1 is KGHSH and CDR2 LQKENI. CDR3 DNA sequence: TGTGCCAGCTCACACCGAGACACTGATCAGCCCCAGCATTTT. This gives the protein CASSHRDTDQPQHF. The whole variable domain, filled in from reference TRBV18 and TRBJ1-5, reads NAGVMQNPRHLVRRRGQEARLRCSPMKGHSHVYWYRQLPEEGLKFMVYLQKENIIDESGMPKERFSAEFPKEGPSILRIQQVVRGDSAAYFCASSHRDTDQPQHFGDGTRLSIL.

This clone was seen a few times. The chain links TRBV2 to TRBJ2-7, with TRBD2 as a possible D gene (6 bases). There are 12 residues in the CDR3. Germline-derived CDR1 and CDR2 are SNHLY and FYNNEI. Trimming cost V 11 bases and J 1 base, with 12 bases left between them. CDR3 protein: CAVRLGSYEQYF. The CDR3 nucleotides read TGTGCCGTGCGACTAGGGTCCTACGAGCAGTACTTC.

There are a few counts of this clone. The chain combines TRBV21-1 with TRBJ1-5. TRBV21-1 is annotated as a pseudogene. CDR3 length: 16 amino acids. This chain's CDR3 is CASSKTTEVQNQPQHF. CDR3 bases: TGTGCCAGCAGCAAAACCACCGAGGTCCAAAATCAGCCCCAGCATTTT.

V is TRBV6-1 and J is TRBJ2-1; TRBD2 matches 13 bases. Germline CDR1 MNHNS, CDR2 SASEGT. Trimming at V came to 4 bases and at J to 0 bases, leaving 6 bases not matched to a gene. The CDR3 contains 18 residues. As DNA, the CDR3 is TGTGCCAGCAGTGGCAAAAGGACTAGCGGGAGCTCCTACAATGAGCAGTTCTTC. This gives the protein CASSGKRTSGSSYNEQFF.

This chain connects TRBV2 to TRBJ2-1; 7 bases agree with TRBD1. V gave up 4 bases and J gave up 2 bases; unmatched junction bases: 2. Germline CDR1 SNHLY, CDR2 FYNNEI. This CDR3 region has 14 residues. DNA for the CDR3: TGTGCCAGCAGTGGGACAGGAACCTACAATGAGCAGTTCTTC. Translating it yields CASSGTGTYNEQFF.

The chain joins TRBV28 to TRBJ1-3; 7 bases agree with TRBD1. The V gene end was trimmed by 7 bases and the J gene end by 4 bases; junction bases not matched to a gene: 1. The CDR3 is 12 amino acids. The germline V gene has CDR1 MDHEN and CDR2 SYDVKM. The CDR3 sequence: CASTGQGNTIYF. CDR3 coding DNA: TGTGCCAGCACGGGACAGGGAAACACCATATATTTT.

The chain links TRBV7-9 to TRBJ2-7; 10 bases are shared with TRBD1. Germline V gene sequence: CDR1 SEHNR, CDR2 FQNEAQ (reference sequence). Germline trimming cut 1 base from V and 5 bases from J; bases unmatched to any gene: 17. This CDR3 contains 19 residues. CDR3 amino acids: CASSLEGTIGTGESNEQYF. The CDR3 DNA is TGTGCCAGCAGCTTAGAGGGGACCATCGGGACAGGGGAATCCAACGAGCAGTACTTC.

This clone has a handful of counts. This chain joins TRBV12-3 or TRBV12-4 and TRBJ1-1; D uncertain. V was clipped by 3 bases and J by 7 bases, with 6 bases between them. The CDR3 has 11 residues. CDR3 amino acids: CASSFGNEAFF. The CDR3 DNA reads as TGTGCCAGCAGTTTCGGGAATGAAGCTTTCTTT.

The CDR3 here is CASSYSTGADYGYTF. The CDR3 nucleotides are TGTGCCAGCAGTTACTCCACAGGGGCGGACTATGGCTACACCTTC. The chain joins TRBV6-6 to TRBJ1-2; 7 nucleotides agree with TRBD1. J gave up 3 bases and V 0 bases, and 4 bases lay outside the gene matches. Germline CDR1 reads MNHNY; CDR2 reads SVGAGI (reference sequence). The CDR3 covers 15 residues.

The chain is built from TRBV19 and TRBJ1-4; TRBD1 matches 8 bases. Germline CDR1 and CDR2: LNHDA and SQIVND (reference sequence). There are 15 residues in the CDR3. The V segment lost 3 bases and the J segment 3 bases; nucleotides outside the gene matches: 3. This chain's CDR3 is CASSMMTGANEKLFF. DNA for the CDR3: TGTGCCAGTAGTATGATGACAGGGGCTAATGAAAAACTGTTTTTT.

The chain couples TRBV7-6 to TRBJ2-7, with 9 positions matching TRBD1. There are 15 residues in the CDR3. Germline CDR1 SGHVS, CDR2 FNYEAQ. The trim removed 5 bases at V and 6 bases at J, leaving 11 bases unmatched. CDR3 sequence reads: CASSPRTGAAGEQYF. For the CDR3, the DNA is TGTGCCAGCAGCCCAAGGACAGGGGCTGCCGGCGAGCAGTACTTC.

The genes are TRBV7-9 and TRBJ1-2; TRBD1 is a possible D gene (5 bases). The CDR3 is 12 residues long. Deletions cut 5 bases from V and 6 bases from J, with 10 bases between. Germline CDR1 SEHNR, CDR2 FQNEAQ (reference sequence). The CDR3 DNA reads as TGTGCCAGCAGCCCCGGGGGGAATGGCTACACCTTC. Protein: CASSPGGNGYTF.